This TCR beta chain was captured in a study of blood T cell repertoires in COVID-19. Looking at the study overall: Material from acute and convalescent COVID-19 was sourced from the United States, Italy and Spain. Nucleic acid was either cDNA or gDNA, and it came from T cells, B-cell-depleted T cells, or PBMCs.

CDR1 and CDR2 from the germline V gene are DFQATT and SNEGSKA (reference sequence). V shed 3 bases and J 6 bases; nucleotides not matched to a gene: 8. This CDR3 comprises 15 residues. As originally analysed: How many nucleated cells were present was estimated from reference gene primer amplification. Method: immunoSEQ multiplex PCR; TCRdb's copy keeps in-frame clones and lacks some. D and trimming come from the DNA, and the V and J calls and clone size come from that table. This repertoire shows some 100,000 clones, over 70% found once; its top ten account for nearly 25%. Sequencing used peripheral blood. This clonotype originated in an older man with active or convalescent COVID-19. The chain links TRBV20-1 to TRBJ1-6; 7 nucleotides align to TRBD1. The CDR3 sequence: CSASRAAGGNSPLHF. DNA for the CDR3: TGCAGTGCTAGTCGTGCCGCAGGGGGTAATTCACCCCTCCACTTT.